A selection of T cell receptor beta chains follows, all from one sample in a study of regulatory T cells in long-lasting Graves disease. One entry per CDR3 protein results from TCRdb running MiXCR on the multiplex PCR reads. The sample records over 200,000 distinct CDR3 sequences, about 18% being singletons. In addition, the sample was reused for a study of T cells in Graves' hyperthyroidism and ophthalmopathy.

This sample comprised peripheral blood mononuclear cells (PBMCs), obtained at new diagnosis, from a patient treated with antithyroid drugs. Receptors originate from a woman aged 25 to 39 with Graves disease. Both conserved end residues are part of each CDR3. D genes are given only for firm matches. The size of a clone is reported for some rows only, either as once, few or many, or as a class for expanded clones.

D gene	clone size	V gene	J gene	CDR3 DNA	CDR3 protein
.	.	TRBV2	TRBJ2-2	TGTGCCAGCAGTGGGTCGAGCGGCGCTGCGGTTTACACCGGGGAGCTGTTTTTT	CASSGSSGAAVYTGELFF
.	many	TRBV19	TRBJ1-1	TGTGCCAGTAGGCACGGGAGGCAGAACACTGAAGCTTTCTTT	CASRHGRQNTEAFF
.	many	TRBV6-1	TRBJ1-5	TGTGCCAGCAGTGACCACAGGCGTAATCAGCCCCAGCATTTT	CASSDHRRNQPQHF
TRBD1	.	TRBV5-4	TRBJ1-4	TGTGCCAGCAGGCCGCAGGGGACAGGGGATGAAAAACTGTTTTTT	CASRPQGTGDEKLFF
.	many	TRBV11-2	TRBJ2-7	TGTGCCAGCACCCAAGAAACCCAGGCCCGGGACATTTGGTTTTTGGAACGCTCCTACGAGCAGTACTTC	CASTQETQARDIWFLERSYEQYF
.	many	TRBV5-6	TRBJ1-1	TGTGCCAGCAGCTTTCAGGTGGACATGAACACTGAAGCTTTCTTT	CASSFQVDMNTEAFF
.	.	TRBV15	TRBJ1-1	TGTGCCACCAGCAGACAGGGTGTCCGTACTGAAGCTTTCTTT	CATSRQGVRTEAFF
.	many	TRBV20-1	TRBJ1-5	TGCAGTGCTAGGTCTACAGGAGGACAGCCCCAGCATTTT	CSARSTGGQPQHF
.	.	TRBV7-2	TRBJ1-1	TGTGCCAGCAGCTCGATCAACTCACGGACTGAAGCTTTCTTT	CASSSINSRTEAFF
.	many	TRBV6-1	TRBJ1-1	TGTGCCAGCAGTGAAGTCTACAACACTGAAGCTTTCTTT	CASSEVYNTEAFF
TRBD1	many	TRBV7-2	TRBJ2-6	TGTGCCAGCAAAGGGGGCAAGACGGATTTAGGGGCCAACGTCCTGACTTTC	CASKGGKTDLGANVLTF
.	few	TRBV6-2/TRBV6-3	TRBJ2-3	TGTGCCAGCAGTGCTCAGGGGTGGCGGGAGTATAGCACAGATACGCAGTATTTT	CASSAQGWREYSTDTQYF
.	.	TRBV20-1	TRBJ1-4	TGCAGTGCTGCCTTCATGGAAAAACTGTTTTTT	CSAAFMEKLFF
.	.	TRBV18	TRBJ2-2	TGTGCCAGCTCACGGGGGCAGACTAACACCGGGGAGCTGTTTTTT	CASSRGQTNTGELFF
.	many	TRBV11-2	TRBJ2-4	TGTGCCAGCAGCTCGTCGGGCGCGTCGAATTTGATTCAGTACTTC	CASSSSGASNLIQYF
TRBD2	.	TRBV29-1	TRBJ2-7	TGCAGCGTACCTAGCGGGACCTTGGGGGAGCAGTACTTC	CSVPSGTLGEQYF
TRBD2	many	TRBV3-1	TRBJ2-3	TGTGCCAGCAGCCCGGGACTAGCGGTCACAGATACGCAGTATTTT	CASSPGLAVTDTQYF
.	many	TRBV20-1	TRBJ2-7	TGCAGCGCGGAAGCTCGAGGGAATTACGAGCAGTACTTC	CSAEARGNYEQYF
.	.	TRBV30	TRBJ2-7	TGTGCCTGGAGTCGGCAACCCCTCTACGAGCAGTACTTC	CAWSRQPLYEQYF
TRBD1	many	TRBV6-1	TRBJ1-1	TGTGCCAGCACGGTCGGGACAGGGAGGACTGAAGCTTTCTTT	CASTVGTGRTEAFF
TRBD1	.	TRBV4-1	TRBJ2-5	TGCGCCAGCAGCCCTCGGGGACAGGGGGCACTAGAGACCCAGTACTTC	CASSPRGQGALETQYF
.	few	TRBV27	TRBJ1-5	TGTGCCAGCAGTTTAATGGCAGGGTCCGAAACCAATCAGCCCCAGCATTTT	CASSLMAGSETNQPQHF
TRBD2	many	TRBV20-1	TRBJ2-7	TGCAGTGCTAGAGGGGACGGGGTAGCGGGCTACGAGCAGTACTTC	CSARGDGVAGYEQYF
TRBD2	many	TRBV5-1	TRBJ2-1	TGCGCCAGCAGCTTGGGAGGGGCTAGCGGGGGGAGCGATGAGCAGTTCTTC	CASSLGGASGGSDEQFF
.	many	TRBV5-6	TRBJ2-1	TGTGCCAGCAGCTTAATGAACAGGGCCGATGAGCAGTTCTTC	CASSLMNRADEQFF
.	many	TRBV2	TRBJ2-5	TGTGCCAGCAGTGCCCAAGAGACCCAGTACTTC	CASSAQETQYF
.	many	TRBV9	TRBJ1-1	TGTGCCAGCAGCGCCAGCGGAAGTGGAAACACTGAAGCTTTCTTT	CASSASGSGNTEAFF
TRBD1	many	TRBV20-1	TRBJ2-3	TGCAGTGCCCCCCCGGGACAGGCGCCAGATACGCAGTATTTT	CSAPPGQAPDTQYF
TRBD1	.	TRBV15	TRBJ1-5	TGTGCCACCAGCAGCCCGGGACAGGGGAGCAATCAGCCCCAGCATTTT	CATSSPGQGSNQPQHF
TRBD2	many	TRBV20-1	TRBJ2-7	TGCAGTGCCTCGCGACTAGCGGGTCAGAACGAGCAGTACTTC	CSASRLAGQNEQYF
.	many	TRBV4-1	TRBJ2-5	TGTGCCAGCAGCCAAGGGGATGCGGGAGAGACCCAGTACTTC	CASSQGDAGETQYF
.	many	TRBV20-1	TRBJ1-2	TGCAGTGCAGCGCCGTCCCATAACTATGGCTACACCTTC	CSAAPSHNYGYTF
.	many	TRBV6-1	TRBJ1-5	TGTGCCAGCAGTGAAGGGGTCTCGCCCCAGCATTTT	CASSEGVSPQHF
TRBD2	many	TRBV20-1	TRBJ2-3	TGCAGTGCTAGACGGGGGGGAGCAGATACGCAGTATTTT	CSARRGGADTQYF
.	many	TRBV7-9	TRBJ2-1	TGTGCCAGCAGCTTAGCTTCATACAATGAGCAGTTCTTC	CASSLASYNEQFF
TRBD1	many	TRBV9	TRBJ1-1	TGTGCCAGCAGCCAGGGGGGGATGGGGAACACTGAAGCTTTCTTT	CASSQGGMGNTEAFF
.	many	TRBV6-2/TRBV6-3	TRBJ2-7	TGTGCCAGCAGTTACGGGCAGGCAGCCTACGAGCAGTACTTC	CASSYGQAAYEQYF
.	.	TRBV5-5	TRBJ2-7	TGTGCCAGCAGCTTGGGGCCGCTCTCCTACGAGCAGTACTTC	CASSLGPLSYEQYF
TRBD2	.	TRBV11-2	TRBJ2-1	TGTGCCAGCAGCTACGGACTAGCGGGGAGCTCCTACAATGAGCAGTTCTTC	CASSYGLAGSSYNEQFF
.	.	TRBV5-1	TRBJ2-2	TGCGCCAGCAGCTTGTTAACTGCCACCGGGGAGCTGTTTTTT	CASSLLTATGELFF
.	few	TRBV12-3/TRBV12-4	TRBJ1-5	TGTGCCAGCAGTCAACGGACAGTTCAGCCCCAGCATTTT	CASSQRTVQPQHF
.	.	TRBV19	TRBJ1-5	TGTGCCAGTAGTATAGGCATTAATCAGCCCCAGCATTTT	CASSIGINQPQHF
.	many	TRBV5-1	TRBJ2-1	TGTGCCAGCAGCTTATCCCTCAGCTCCTACAATGAGCAGTTCTTC	CASSLSLSSYNEQFF
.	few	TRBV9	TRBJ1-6	TGTGCCAGCAGCGTAGGAGGGCCTGGCGGCAATTCACCCCTCCACTTT	CASSVGGPGGNSPLHF
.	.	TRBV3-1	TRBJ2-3	TGTGCCAGCAGTCCCCAGGGGTTGGGGGATACGCAGTATTTT	CASSPQGLGDTQYF
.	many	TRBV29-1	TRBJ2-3	TGCAGCTCTAGGAGGGACCAGATCACAGATACGCAGTATTTT	CSSRRDQITDTQYF
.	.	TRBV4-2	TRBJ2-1	TGTGCCAGCAGCCAAGAACCGAGGGGGGCTTCCTACAATGAGCAGTTCTTC	CASSQEPRGASYNEQFF
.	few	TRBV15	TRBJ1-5	TGTGCCACAGGGGTCTATAGCAATCAGCCCCAGCATTTT	CATGVYSNQPQHF
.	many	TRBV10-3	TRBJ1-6	TGTGCCATCAGGACGGGCTTGGATAATTCACCCCTCCACTTT	CAIRTGLDNSPLHF
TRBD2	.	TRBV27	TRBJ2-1	TGTGCCAGCAGTTTGCGGACTAGCGGGGGGGTTTACAATGAGCAGTTCTTC	CASSLRTSGGVYNEQFF
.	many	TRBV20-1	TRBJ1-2	TGCAGTGCTAGAGATCAGAGGGGACCCTATGGCTACACCTTC	CSARDQRGPYGYTF
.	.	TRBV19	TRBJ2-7	TGTGCCAGTAGTACTTTAACAAACTACGAGCAGTACTTC	CASSTLTNYEQYF
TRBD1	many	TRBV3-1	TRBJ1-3	TGTGCCAGCAGCCAAGGGACAGGGTTTCAAAACACCATATATTTT	CASSQGTGFQNTIYF
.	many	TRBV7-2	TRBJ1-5	TGTGCCAGCAGCCGCTTTGCTAATCAGCCCCAGCATTTT	CASSRFANQPQHF
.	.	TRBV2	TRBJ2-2	TGTGCCAGCTTCGGGGCCGGGGAGCTGTTTTTT	CASFGAGELFF